One TCR beta chain is described in this entry. This entry comes from a study of low-dose radiotherapy and immunotherapy resistance in tumors. Trimming took off 6 bases at V and 5 bases at J, with 10 bases between the two ends. This CDR3 has 12 residues. The V gene's germline CDR1 is SNHLY and CDR2 FYNNEI. First-strand cDNA used TRAV- and TRBV-specific primers, covering alpha and beta chains. With a V-primer adapter and a constant-region primer, TCRs were amplified for about 20 PCR cycles. TCRdb recomputed calls from the reads with MiXCR, one row per CDR3 protein. Of over 55,000 distinct CDR3 sequences in the sample, roughly 30% were seen once. Time point meaning: before trial treatment.

This sequence joins TRBV2 and TRBJ2-5; no definite D call. The material sequenced was PBMCs, taken before treatment. This TCR derives from a female donor with ovarian cancer. Written as DNA, the CDR3 is TGTGCCAGCAGCGTGGTGTGGGAGACCCAGTACTTC. Its protein is CASSVVWETQYF.